This T cell receptor beta chain was found in a study of naive and memory T cell subsets. Findings and caveats of the study: TCRs were reportedly recovered from both biopsy types, mostly tuberculin test sites.

This clonotype was seen many times. The antigen is unknown. Treatment specified: skin biopsy from PPD injection site in Mantoux-positive individual. Cells were not sorted; total RNA input targeted 1 to 1000 ng. A UMI-containing oligonucleotide was joined by 3' ligation to the TCR cDNA template. Skin biopsies came from PPD injection sites in Mantoux-positive individuals. Per germline, CDR1 SGHAT and CDR2 FQNNGV. The CDR3 is 14 residues long. V was pared by 5 bases and J by 3 bases, with 14 bases between. Alpha and beta constant region primers primed reverse transcription for blood and skin samples. Ligated cDNA underwent four rounds of PCR with nested alpha and beta constant region primers and SP2. TCRdb reprocessed the UMI-ligation and nested PCR reads via MiXCR and lists one record per CDR3 protein. The table shows 17,000 or so distinct CDR3 sequences, with more than 9% occurring only once.

Material: skin, obtained from a tuberculin skin test site. The sequence came from an adult in good health. V and J are TRBV11-2 and TRBJ2-7, with a possible D match to TRBD2 (5 bases). The CDR3 reads CASSQSRGSYEQYF. Here the CDR3 DNA reads TGTGCCAGCAGCCAAAGCCGGGGAAGCTACGAGCAGTACTTC.